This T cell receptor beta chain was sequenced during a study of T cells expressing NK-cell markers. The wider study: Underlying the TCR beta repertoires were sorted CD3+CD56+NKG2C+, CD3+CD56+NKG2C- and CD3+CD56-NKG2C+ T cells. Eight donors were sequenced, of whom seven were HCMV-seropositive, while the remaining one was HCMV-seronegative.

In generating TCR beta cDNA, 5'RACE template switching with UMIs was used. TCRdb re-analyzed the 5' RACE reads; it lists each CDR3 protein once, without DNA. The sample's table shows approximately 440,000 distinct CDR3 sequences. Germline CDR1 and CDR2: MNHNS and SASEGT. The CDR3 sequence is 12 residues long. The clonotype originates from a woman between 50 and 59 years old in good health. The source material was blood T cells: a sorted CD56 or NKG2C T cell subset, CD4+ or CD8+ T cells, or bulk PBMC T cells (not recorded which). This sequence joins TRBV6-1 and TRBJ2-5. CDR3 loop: CASKQTRETQYF.